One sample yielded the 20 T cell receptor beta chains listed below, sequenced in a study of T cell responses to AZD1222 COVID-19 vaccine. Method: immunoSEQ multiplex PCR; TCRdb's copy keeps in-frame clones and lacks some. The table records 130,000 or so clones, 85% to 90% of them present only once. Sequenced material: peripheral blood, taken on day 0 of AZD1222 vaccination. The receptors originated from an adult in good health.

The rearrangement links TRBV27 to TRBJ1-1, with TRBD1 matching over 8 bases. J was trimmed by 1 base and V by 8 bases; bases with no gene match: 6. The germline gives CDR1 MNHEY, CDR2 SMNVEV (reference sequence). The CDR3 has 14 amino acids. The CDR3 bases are TGTGCCAGCGGATGGACAGGGCGGAACACTGAAGCTTTCTTT. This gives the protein CASGWTGRNTEAFF.

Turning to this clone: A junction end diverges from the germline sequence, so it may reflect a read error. CDR3 sequence: CASSSEGGNHSPLHF. In nucleotides, the CDR3 is TGTGCCAGTAGCTCAGAGGGGGGGAATCATTCACCCCTCCACTTT. The chain couples TRBV7-3 to TRBJ1-6; maybe TRBD1 (6 bases). CDR1 and CDR2 (germline): SGHTA, FQGTGA. The CDR3 is 15 residues long.

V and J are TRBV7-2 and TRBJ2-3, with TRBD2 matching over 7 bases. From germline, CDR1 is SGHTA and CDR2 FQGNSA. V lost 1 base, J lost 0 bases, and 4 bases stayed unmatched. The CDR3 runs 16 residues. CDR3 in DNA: TGTGCCAGCAGCTTAGGGCTAGCGGCTAGCACAGATACGCAGTATTTT. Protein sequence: CASSLGLAASTDTQYF.

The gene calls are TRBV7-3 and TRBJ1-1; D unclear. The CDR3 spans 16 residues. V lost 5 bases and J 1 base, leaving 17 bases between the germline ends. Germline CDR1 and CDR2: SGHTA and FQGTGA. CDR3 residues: CASSPLGGPRNTEAFF. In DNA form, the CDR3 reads TGTGCCAGCAGCCCCCTCGGAGGCCCCAGGAACACTGAAGCTTTCTTT.

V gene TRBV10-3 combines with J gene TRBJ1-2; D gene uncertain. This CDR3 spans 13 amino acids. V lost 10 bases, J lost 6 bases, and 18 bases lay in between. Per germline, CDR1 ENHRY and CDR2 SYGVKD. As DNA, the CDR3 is TGTGCCACCTCACTGGATATGGTCAATGGCTACACCTTC. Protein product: CATSLDMVNGYTF.

The CDR3 here is CASRSLLQETQYF. CDR3 in DNA: TGTGCCAGCAGGAGCCTACTCCAAGAGACCCAGTACTTC. The V call is TRBV6-5, the J call TRBJ2-5; D ambiguous. Germline CDR1 reads MNHEY; CDR2 reads SVGAGI. The V and J ends lost 6 bases and 1 base respectively, with 9 bases between them. The CDR3 is made up of 13 amino acids.

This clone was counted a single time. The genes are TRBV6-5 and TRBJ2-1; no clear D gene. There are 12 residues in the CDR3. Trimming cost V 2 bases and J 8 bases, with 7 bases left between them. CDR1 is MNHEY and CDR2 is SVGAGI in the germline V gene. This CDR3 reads CASSYPSHEQFF. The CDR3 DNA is TGTGCCAGCAGTTACCCTAGTCATGAGCAGTTCTTC.

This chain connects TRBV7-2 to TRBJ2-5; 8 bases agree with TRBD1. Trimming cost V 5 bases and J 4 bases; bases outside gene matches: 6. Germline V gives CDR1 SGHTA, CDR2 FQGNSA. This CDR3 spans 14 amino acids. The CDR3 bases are TGTGCCAGCAGCCCCCGACAGGGGACAGAGACCCAGTACTTC. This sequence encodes CASSPRQGTETQYF.

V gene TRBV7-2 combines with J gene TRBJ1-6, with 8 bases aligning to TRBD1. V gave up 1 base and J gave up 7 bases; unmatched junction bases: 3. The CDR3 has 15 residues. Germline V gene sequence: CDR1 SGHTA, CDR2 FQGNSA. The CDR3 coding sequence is TGTGCCAGCAGCTTAGTTGGGACAGGAAATTCACCCCTCCACTTT. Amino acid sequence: CASSLVGTGNSPLHF.

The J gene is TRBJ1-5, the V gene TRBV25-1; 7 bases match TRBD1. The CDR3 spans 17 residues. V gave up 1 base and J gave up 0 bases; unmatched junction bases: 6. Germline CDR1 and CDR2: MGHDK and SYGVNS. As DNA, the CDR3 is TGTGCCAGCAGTGAATTGGCAGGGGGTGATAGCAATCAGCCCCAGCATTTT. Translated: CASSELAGGDSNQPQHF.

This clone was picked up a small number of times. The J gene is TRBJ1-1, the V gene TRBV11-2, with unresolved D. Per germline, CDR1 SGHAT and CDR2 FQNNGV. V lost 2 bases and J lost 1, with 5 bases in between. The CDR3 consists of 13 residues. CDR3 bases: TGTGCCAGCAGCTTACATGAGAACACTGAAGCTTTCTTT. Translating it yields CASSLHENTEAFF. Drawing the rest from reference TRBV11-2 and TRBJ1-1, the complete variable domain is EAGVAQSPRYKIIEKRQSVAFWCNPISGHATLYWYQQILGQGPKLLIQFQNNGVVDDSQLPKDRFSAERLKGVDSTLKIQPAKLEDSAVYLCASSLHENTEAFFGQGTRLTVV.

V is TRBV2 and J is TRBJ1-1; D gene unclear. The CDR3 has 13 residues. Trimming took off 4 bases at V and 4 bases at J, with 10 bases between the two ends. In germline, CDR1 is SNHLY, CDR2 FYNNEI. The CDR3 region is CASSGHFRTEAFF. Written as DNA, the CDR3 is TGTGCCAGCAGTGGTCATTTTCGCACTGAAGCTTTCTTT.

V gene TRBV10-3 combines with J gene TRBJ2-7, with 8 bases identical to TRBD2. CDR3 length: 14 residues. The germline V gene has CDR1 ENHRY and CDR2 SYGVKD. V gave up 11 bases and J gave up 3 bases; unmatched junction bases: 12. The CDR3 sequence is CAVGGTSGFYEQYF. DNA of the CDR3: TGTGCCGTCGGGGGTACTAGCGGCTTCTACGAGCAGTACTTC.

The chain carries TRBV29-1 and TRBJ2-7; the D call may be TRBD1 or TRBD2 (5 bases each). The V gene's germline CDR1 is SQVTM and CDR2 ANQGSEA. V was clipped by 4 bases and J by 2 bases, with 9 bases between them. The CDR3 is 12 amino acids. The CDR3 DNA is TGCAGCGTTGCTGGGGGAGCCTACGAGCAGTACTTC. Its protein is CSVAGGAYEQYF.

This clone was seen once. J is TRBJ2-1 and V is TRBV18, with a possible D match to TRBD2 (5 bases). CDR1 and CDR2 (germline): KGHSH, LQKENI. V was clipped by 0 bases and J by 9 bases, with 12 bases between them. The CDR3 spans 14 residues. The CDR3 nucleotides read TGTGCCAGCTCACCACCGGTAGCGCGAGCTGAGCAGTTCTTC. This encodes CASSPPVARAEQFF. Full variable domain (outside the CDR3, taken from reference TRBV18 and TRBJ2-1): NAGVMQNPRHLVRRRGQEARLRCSPMKGHSHVYWYRQLPEEGLKFMVYLQKENIIDESGMPKERFSAEFPKEGPSILRIQQVVRGDSAAYFCASSPPVARAEQFFGPGTRLTVL.

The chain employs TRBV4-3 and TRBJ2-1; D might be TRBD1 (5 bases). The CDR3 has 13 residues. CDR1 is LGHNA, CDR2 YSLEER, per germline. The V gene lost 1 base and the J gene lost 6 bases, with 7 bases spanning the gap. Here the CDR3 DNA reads TGCGCCAGCAGCCAAGGTGGGGCCAATGAGCAGTTCTTC. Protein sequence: CASSQGGANEQFF.

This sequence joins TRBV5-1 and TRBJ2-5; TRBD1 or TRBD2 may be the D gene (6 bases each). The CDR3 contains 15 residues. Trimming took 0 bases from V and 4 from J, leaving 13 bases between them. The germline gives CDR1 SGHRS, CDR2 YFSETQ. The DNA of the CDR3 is TGCGCCAGCAGCTTGGTAGGGGGGCTGTCAGAGACCCAGTACTTC. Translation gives CASSLVGGLSETQYF.

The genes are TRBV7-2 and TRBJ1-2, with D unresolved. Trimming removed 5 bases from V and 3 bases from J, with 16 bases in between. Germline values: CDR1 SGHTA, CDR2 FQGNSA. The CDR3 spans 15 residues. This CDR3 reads CASSPQRDTHYGYTF. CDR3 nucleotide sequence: TGTGCCAGCAGCCCCCAGAGAGACACACACTATGGCTACACCTTC.

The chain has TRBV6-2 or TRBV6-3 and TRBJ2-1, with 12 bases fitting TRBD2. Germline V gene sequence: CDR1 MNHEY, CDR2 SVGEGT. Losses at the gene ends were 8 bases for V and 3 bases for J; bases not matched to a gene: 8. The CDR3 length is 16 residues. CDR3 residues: CASRWTSGILYNEQFF. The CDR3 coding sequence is TGTGCCAGCCGTTGGACTAGCGGGATCCTCTACAATGAGCAGTTCTTC.

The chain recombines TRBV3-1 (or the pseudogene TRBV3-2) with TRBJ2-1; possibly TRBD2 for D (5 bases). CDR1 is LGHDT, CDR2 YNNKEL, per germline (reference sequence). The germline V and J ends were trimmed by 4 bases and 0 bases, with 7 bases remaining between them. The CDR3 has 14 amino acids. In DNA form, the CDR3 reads TGTGCCAGCAGCCTAGGGAGCTCCTACAATGAGCAGTTCTTC. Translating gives CASSLGSSYNEQFF.